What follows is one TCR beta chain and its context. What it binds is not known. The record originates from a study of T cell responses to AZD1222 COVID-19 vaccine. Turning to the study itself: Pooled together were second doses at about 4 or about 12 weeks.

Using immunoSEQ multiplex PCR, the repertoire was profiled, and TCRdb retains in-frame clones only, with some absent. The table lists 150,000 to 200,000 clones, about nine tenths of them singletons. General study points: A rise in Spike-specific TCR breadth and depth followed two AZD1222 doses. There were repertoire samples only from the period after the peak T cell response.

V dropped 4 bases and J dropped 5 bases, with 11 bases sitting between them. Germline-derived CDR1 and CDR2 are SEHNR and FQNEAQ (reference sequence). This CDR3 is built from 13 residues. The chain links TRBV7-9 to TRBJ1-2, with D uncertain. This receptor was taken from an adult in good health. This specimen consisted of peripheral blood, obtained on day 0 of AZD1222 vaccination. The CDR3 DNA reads TGTGCCAGCAGCTCCCCACGGAGTTATGGCTACACCTTC. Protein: CASSSPRSYGYTF.